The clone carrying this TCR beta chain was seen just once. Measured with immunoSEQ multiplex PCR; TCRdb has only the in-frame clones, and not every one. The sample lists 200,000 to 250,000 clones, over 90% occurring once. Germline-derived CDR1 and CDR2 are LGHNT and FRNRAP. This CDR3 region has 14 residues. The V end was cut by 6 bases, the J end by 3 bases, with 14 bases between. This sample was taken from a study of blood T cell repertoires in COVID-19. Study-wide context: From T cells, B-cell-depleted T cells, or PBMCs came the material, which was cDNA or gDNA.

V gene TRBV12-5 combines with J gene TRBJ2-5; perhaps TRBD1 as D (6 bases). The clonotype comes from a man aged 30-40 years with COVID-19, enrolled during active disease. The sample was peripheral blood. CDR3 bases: TGTGCTAGTGGCCTCCCGCACAGGGAAGAGACCCAGTACTTC. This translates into CASGLPHREETQYF.